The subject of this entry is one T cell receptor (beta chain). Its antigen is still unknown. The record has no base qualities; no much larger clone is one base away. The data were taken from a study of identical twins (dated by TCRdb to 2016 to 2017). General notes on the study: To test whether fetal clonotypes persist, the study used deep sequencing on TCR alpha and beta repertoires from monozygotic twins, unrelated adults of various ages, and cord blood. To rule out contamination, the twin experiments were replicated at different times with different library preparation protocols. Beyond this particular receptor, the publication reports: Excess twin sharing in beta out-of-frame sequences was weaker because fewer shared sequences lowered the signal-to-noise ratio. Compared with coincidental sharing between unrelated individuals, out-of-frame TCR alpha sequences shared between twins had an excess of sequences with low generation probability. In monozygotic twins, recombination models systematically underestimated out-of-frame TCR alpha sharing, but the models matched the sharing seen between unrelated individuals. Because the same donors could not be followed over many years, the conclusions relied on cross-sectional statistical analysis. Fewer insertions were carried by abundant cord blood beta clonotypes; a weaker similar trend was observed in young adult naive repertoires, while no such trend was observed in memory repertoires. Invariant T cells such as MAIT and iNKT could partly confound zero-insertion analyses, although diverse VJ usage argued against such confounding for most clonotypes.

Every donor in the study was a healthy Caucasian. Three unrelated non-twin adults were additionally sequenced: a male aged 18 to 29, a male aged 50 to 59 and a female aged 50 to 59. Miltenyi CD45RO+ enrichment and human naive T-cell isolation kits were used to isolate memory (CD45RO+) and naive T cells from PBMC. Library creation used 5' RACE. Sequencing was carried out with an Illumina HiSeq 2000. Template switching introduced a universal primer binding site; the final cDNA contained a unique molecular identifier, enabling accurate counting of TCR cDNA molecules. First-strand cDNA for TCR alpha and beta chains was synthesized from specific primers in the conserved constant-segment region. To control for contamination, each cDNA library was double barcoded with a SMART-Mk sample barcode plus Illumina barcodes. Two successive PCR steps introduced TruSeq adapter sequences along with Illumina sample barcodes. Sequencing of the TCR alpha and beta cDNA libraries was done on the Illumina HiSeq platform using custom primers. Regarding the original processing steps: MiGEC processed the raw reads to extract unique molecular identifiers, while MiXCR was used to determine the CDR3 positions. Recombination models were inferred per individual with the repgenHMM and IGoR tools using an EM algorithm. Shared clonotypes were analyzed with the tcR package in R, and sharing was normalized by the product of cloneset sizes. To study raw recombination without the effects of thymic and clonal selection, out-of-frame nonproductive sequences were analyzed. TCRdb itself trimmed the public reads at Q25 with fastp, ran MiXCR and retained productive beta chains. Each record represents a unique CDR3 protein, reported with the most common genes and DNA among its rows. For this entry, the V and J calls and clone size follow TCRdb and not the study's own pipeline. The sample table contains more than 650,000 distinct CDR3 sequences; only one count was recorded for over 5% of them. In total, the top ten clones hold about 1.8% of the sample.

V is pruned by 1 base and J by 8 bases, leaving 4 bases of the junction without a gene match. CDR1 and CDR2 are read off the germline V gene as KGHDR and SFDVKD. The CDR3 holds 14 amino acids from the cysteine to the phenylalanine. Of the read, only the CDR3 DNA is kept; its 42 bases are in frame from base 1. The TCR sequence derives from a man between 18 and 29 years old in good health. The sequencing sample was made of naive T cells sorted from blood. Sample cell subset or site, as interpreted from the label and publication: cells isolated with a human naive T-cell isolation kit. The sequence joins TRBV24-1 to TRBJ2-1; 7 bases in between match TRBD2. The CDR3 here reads CATSDLKGRDEQFF. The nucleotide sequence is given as TGTGCCACCAGTGATTTAAAGGGGAGGGATGAGCAGTTCTTC.